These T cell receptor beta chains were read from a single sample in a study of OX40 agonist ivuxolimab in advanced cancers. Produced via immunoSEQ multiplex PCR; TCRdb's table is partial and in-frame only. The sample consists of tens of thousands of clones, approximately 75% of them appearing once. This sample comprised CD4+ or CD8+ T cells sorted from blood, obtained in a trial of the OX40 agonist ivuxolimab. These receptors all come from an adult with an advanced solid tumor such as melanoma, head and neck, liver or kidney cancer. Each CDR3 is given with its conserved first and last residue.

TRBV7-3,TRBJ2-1,CASSTRTGYNEQFF
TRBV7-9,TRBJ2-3,CASGGAEGLTDTQYF
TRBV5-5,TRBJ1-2,CASSPGTGAAHYGYTF
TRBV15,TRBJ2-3,CATSRVGGQGYTDTQYF
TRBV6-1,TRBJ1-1,CASSEGRWATEAFF
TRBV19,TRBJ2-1,CASSLSSLNEQFF
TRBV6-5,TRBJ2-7,CASSPADATAYEQYF
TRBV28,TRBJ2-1,CASAFFGSGLTRSEQFF
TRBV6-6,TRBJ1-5,CASTGQTYQPQHF
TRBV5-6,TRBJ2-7,CASSLAQGQGIHEQYF
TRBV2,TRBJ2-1,CAGDFGGGVDEQFF
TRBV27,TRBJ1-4,CASSLMQGAEKLFF